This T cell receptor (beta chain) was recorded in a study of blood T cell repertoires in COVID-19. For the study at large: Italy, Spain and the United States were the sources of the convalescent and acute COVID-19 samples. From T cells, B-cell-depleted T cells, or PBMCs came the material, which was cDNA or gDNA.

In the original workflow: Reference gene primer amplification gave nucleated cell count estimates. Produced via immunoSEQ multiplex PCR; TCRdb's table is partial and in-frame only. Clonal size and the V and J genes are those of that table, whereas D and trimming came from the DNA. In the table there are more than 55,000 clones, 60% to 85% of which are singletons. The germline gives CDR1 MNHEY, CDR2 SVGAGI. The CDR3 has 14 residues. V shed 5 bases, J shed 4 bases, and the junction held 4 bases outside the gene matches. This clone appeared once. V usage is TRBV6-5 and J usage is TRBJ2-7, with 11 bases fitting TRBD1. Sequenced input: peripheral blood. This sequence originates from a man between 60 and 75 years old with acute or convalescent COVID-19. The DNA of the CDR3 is TGTGCCAGCAGTATCGGACAGGGGGCTTACGAGCAGTACTTC. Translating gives CASSIGQGAYEQYF.